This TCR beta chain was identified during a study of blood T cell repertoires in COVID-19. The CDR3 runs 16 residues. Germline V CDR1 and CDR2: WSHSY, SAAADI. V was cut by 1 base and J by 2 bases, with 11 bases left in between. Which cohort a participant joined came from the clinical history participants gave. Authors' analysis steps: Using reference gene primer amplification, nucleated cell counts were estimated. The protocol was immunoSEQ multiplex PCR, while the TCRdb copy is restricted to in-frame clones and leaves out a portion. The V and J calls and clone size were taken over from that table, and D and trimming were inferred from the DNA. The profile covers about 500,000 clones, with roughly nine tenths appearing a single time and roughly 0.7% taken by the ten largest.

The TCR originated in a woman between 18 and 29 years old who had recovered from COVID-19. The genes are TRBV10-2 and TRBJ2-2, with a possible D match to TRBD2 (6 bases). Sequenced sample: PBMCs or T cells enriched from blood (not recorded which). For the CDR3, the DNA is TGCGCCAGCAGTGAGTTTAATAGCGGAAACACCGGGGAGCTGTTTTTT. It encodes CASSEFNSGNTGELFF.